The rows below give T cell receptor beta chains drawn from one sample of a study of T cell repertoires in cytomegalovirus infection. No antigen has been identified for these receptors. From the reads, TCRdb called clonotypes with MiXCR, one entry per CDR3 protein. The sample consists of fewer than 1,000,000 distinct CDR3 sequences, 31% of them appearing once. The sample consisted of cultured CD8+ T cells from PBMCs, taken from culture after CMV antigen stimulation. Receptors were obtained from a human donor in good health (CMV status not recorded). Some clones in this sample may be carry-over from other donors' samples. Each CDR3 is given with its conserved first and last residue. The D gene is left open where the match is weak. Where a row states a size, it is once, few, many or the class of an expanded clone; other rows omit it.

j_gene: TRBJ2-1; abundance: few; d_gene: TRBD1; v_gene: TRBV2; CDR3nt: TGTGCCAGCAGCGACAGGGTTTCCTACAATGAGCAGTTCTTC; CDR3aa: CASSDRVSYNEQFF
j_gene: TRBJ1-4; abundance: few; d_gene: .; v_gene: TRBV7-6; CDR3nt: TGTGCCAGCAGCTTAGGTCCGGGGGCAGATGAAAAACTGTTTTTT; CDR3aa: CASSLGPGADEKLFF
j_gene: TRBJ1-5; abundance: .; d_gene: .; v_gene: TRBV6-2/TRBV6-3; CDR3nt: TGTGCCAGCAGTTACGCGACAGTTTATCAGCCCCAGCATTTT; CDR3aa: CASSYATVYQPQHF
j_gene: TRBJ1-5; abundance: .; d_gene: .; v_gene: TRBV6-2/TRBV6-3; CDR3nt: TGTGCCAGCAGTTACTCGGGGGAGGAAGATCAGCCCCAGCATTTT; CDR3aa: CASSYSGEEDQPQHF
j_gene: TRBJ2-1; abundance: many; d_gene: .; v_gene: TRBV12-3/TRBV12-4; CDR3nt: TGTGCCAGCAGTGCCCCGCAGGGGATAGAGACAAATGAGCAGTTCTTC; CDR3aa: CASSAPQGIETNEQFF
j_gene: TRBJ1-2; abundance: few; d_gene: TRBD1; v_gene: TRBV4-1; CDR3nt: TGTGCCAGCAGCCAAGGTTTTAAGGGAGCGTCACAGGGGTTTTATGGCTACACCTTC; CDR3aa: CASSQGFKGASQGFYGYTF
j_gene: TRBJ1-2; abundance: .; d_gene: .; v_gene: TRBV14; CDR3nt: TGTGCCAGCAGCTACCGGACAGTGGGGGATGGCTACACCTTC; CDR3aa: CASSYRTVGDGYTF
j_gene: TRBJ2-1; abundance: .; d_gene: .; v_gene: TRBV6-1; CDR3nt: TGTGCCAGCACCCGAGGGGGGGCGTCCTACAATGAGCAGTTCTTC; CDR3aa: CASTRGGASYNEQFF
j_gene: TRBJ2-5; abundance: few; d_gene: .; v_gene: TRBV4-1; CDR3nt: TGCGCCAGCAGCCAGAGGGACACCGAGGGAGAGACCCAGTACTTC; CDR3aa: CASSQRDTEGETQYF
j_gene: TRBJ2-1; abundance: .; d_gene: TRBD2; v_gene: TRBV11-2; CDR3nt: TGTGCCAGCAGCTTAAAGACTAGCGGGGGGGACAATGAGCAGTTCTTC; CDR3aa: CASSLKTSGGDNEQFF
j_gene: TRBJ2-3; abundance: .; d_gene: .; v_gene: TRBV27; CDR3nt: TGTGCCAGCAGTTTTTGGCTAGCGAGCACAGATACGCAGTATTTT; CDR3aa: CASSFWLASTDTQYF
j_gene: TRBJ1-6; abundance: few; d_gene: .; v_gene: TRBV20-1; CDR3nt: TGCAGTGCTCCAGGGGACGCGAAATCACCCCTCCACTTT; CDR3aa: CSAPGDAKSPLHF
j_gene: TRBJ2-2; abundance: few; d_gene: .; v_gene: TRBV6-2/TRBV6-3; CDR3nt: TGTGCCAGCAGTTACCCCGATCCCTCCACCGGGGAGCTGTTTTTT; CDR3aa: CASSYPDPSTGELFF
j_gene: TRBJ1-1; abundance: many; d_gene: .; v_gene: TRBV7-8; CDR3nt: TGTGCCAGCAGCTTAGAAGGAAAGATAGATGAAGCTTTCTTT; CDR3aa: CASSLEGKIDEAFF
j_gene: TRBJ2-1; abundance: .; d_gene: TRBD1; v_gene: TRBV7-8; CDR3nt: TGTGCCAGCAGCCAGGGACAGGGGTTGGATGAGCAGTTCTTC; CDR3aa: CASSQGQGLDEQFF
j_gene: TRBJ1-1; abundance: few; d_gene: .; v_gene: TRBV7-3; CDR3nt: TGTGCCAGCAGCTTAAACCCAAGGTGGGAGGCTTTCTTT; CDR3aa: CASSLNPRWEAFF
j_gene: TRBJ1-5; abundance: .; d_gene: .; v_gene: TRBV6-6; CDR3nt: TGTGCCAGCAGGGATGTCCCAAACAGAGGAAGCAATCAGCCCCAGCATTTT; CDR3aa: CASRDVPNRGSNQPQHF
j_gene: TRBJ1-6; abundance: .; d_gene: .; v_gene: TRBV7-6; CDR3nt: TGTGCCAGCAGCGCCCAGGACAGCTCCTATAATTCACCCCTCCACTTT; CDR3aa: CASSAQDSSYNSPLHF
j_gene: TRBJ1-1; abundance: few; d_gene: TRBD1; v_gene: TRBV7-9; CDR3nt: TGTGCCAGCAGGACCGGACAGGGGAACACTGAAGCTTTCTTT; CDR3aa: CASRTGQGNTEAFF
j_gene: TRBJ1-2; abundance: .; d_gene: .; v_gene: TRBV12-3/TRBV12-4; CDR3nt: TGTGCCAGCAAGGCCGGTGTCGATGGCTACACCTTC; CDR3aa: CASKAGVDGYTF
j_gene: TRBJ2-1; abundance: .; d_gene: .; v_gene: TRBV12-3/TRBV12-4; CDR3nt: TGTGCCAGCAGTCCGCCTCCCTACTACAATGAGCAGTTCTTC; CDR3aa: CASSPPPYYNEQFF
j_gene: TRBJ2-3; abundance: .; d_gene: .; v_gene: TRBV7-6; CDR3nt: TGTGTCAGCAGCGCCCCGTCTGGGGTCGTCTCCCACACAGATACGCAGTATTTT; CDR3aa: CVSSAPSGVVSHTDTQYF
j_gene: TRBJ2-1; abundance: .; d_gene: TRBD1; v_gene: TRBV6-5; CDR3nt: TGTGCCAGCAGTTACTCGAGTACAGGGGCAGGCAATGAGCAGTTCTTC; CDR3aa: CASSYSSTGAGNEQFF
j_gene: TRBJ2-5; abundance: few; d_gene: .; v_gene: TRBV12-3/TRBV12-4; CDR3nt: TGTGCCAGCAGTTTAAGCCTCGTCCACCTTCAAGAGACCCAGTACTTC; CDR3aa: CASSLSLVHLQETQYF